One sample yielded the 10 T cell receptor beta chains listed below, sequenced in a study of OX40 agonist ivuxolimab in advanced cancers. Assay: immunoSEQ multiplex PCR; the TCRdb copy retains only in-frame clones and omits some. The sample comprises 73,000 or so clones, more than 85% of which are singletons, and over 0.35% rests with the top ten. The sequences come from CD4+ or CD8+ T cells sorted from blood, collected in a trial of the OX40 agonist ivuxolimab. The receptors were gathered from an adult with an advanced solid tumor such as melanoma, head and neck, liver or kidney cancer.

The chain carries TRBV15 and TRBJ2-6; 8 bases fit TRBD1. The CDR3 sequence is 19 residues long. The germline V gene has CDR1 LNHNV and CDR2 YYDKDF (reference sequence). J was trimmed by 1 base and V by 0 bases; bases with no gene match: 8. Written as DNA, the CDR3 is TGTGCCACCAGCAGAGATTTAGACAGGGGTTTTTCTGGGGCCAACGTCCTGACTTTC. Its protein is CATSRDLDRGFSGANVLTF.

V gene TRBV19 combines with J gene TRBJ1-2, with TRBD1 matching 7 bases. The CDR3 runs 15 residues. CDR1 LNHDA and CDR2 SQIVND come from the germline V gene (reference sequence). Unmatched junction bases numbered 6, after V lost 0 bases and J lost 5 bases. The CDR3: CASSIEGTALYGYTF. The CDR3 DNA reads as TGTGCCAGTAGTATAGAGGGGACAGCCCTTTATGGCTACACCTTC.

CDR3 loop: CASSFSGQPQHF. Written as DNA, the CDR3 is TGTGCCAGCAGTTTTAGCGGTCAGCCCCAGCATTTT. This chain joins TRBV27 and TRBJ1-5, with D hard to call. The CDR3 loop spans 12 amino acids. CDR1 is MNHEY and CDR2 is SMNVEV in the germline V gene (reference sequence). V lost 3 bases, J lost 6 bases, and 6 bases lay in between.

This chain links TRBV30 with TRBJ2-7; 11 bases map to TRBD1. Losses at the gene ends were 8 bases for V and 8 bases for J; bases not matched to a gene: 5. The CDR3 is 11 residues long. Germline V gene data show CDR1 as GTSNPN and CDR2 as SVGIG (reference sequence). The CDR3 is CAHGTGGQQYF. The DNA of the CDR3 is TGTGCCCATGGGACAGGGGGTCAGCAGTACTTC. The whole variable domain, remainder taken from reference TRBV30 and TRBJ2-7, is SQTIHQWPATLVQPVGSPLSLECTVEGTSNPNLYWYRQAAGRGLQLLFYSVGIGQISSEVPQNLSASRPQDRQFILSSKKLLLSDSGFYLCAHGTGGQQYFGPGTRLTVT.

This clone has a single count. The chain has TRBV14 and TRBJ2-7, with 12 nucleotides matching TRBD2. The CDR3 runs 19 residues. CDR1 and CDR2 (germline): SGHDN, FVKESK. Trimming removed 1 base from V and 2 bases from J; junction bases left unmatched: 12. CDR3 coding DNA: TGTGCCAGCAGCCAAGCCCAGACTAGCGGGAGCCGAGCGGCCTACGAGCAGTACTTC. It encodes CASSQAQTSGSRAAYEQYF.

The chain is built from TRBV5-1 and TRBJ2-5; either TRBD1 or TRBD2 may fit D (6 bases each). V was clipped by 4 bases and J by 5 bases, with 18 bases between them. The CDR3 extends over 15 amino acids. Germline V gene lookup returns CDR1 SGHRS and CDR2 YFSETQ. CDR3 residues: CASSTRHGGGETQYF. CDR3 DNA sequence: TGCGCCAGCAGCACCCGCCACGGGGGCGGGGAGACCCAGTACTTC.

V usage is TRBV19 and J usage is TRBJ2-1, with 8 nucleotides matching TRBD1. Per the germline V gene, CDR1 is LNHDA and CDR2 is SQIVND (reference sequence). The CDR3 spans 14 residues. V gave up 5 bases and J gave up 6 bases; unmatched junction bases: 6. The CDR3 DNA reads TGTGCCAGTAGTCCGGGGACAGGCCCCAATGAGCAGTTCTTC. The encoded protein is CASSPGTGPNEQFF.

The rearrangement uses TRBV9 and TRBJ1-2; D ambiguous. CDR1 and CDR2 from the germline V gene are SGDLS and YYNGEE. The germline V and J ends were trimmed by 0 bases and 2 bases, with 11 bases remaining between them. The CDR3 has 15 residues. DNA of the CDR3: TGTGCCAGCAGCGTAGCTTTACCCGGCAACTATGGCTACACCTTC. Translated: CASSVALPGNYGYTF. Full variable domain (outside the CDR3, taken from reference TRBV9 and TRBJ1-2): DSGVTQTPKHLITATGQRVTLRCSPRSGDLSVYWYQQSLDQGLQFLIQYYNGEERAKGNILERFSAQQFPDLHSELNLSSLELGDSALYFCASSVALPGNYGYTFGSGTRLTVV.

The genes are TRBV11-3 and TRBJ2-7; 12 nucleotides agree with TRBD1. The CDR3 covers 15 residues. Germline V gene sequence: CDR1 SGHNT, CDR2 YENEEA. Trimming took 5 bases from V and 6 from J; bases not matched to a gene: 8. This CDR3 is CASSIAGTGGAEQYF. CDR3 nucleotide sequence: TGTGCCAGCAGCATCGCCGGGACAGGGGGCGCCGAGCAGTACTTC. Looking up the rest from reference TRBV11-3 and TRBJ2-7 gives the full variable domain: EAGVVQSPRYKIIEKKQPVAFWCNPISGHNTLYWYLQNLGQGPELLIRYENEEAVDDSQLPKDRFSAERLKGVDSTLKIQPAELGDSAVYLCASSIAGTGGAEQYFGPGTRLTVT.

This clone was seen once. The chain links TRBV19 to TRBJ1-3; a weak D match, TRBD1 (6 bases). V was shortened by 10 bases and J by 0 bases, with 16 bases between the two germline ends. The CDR3 consists of 15 residues. Germline V CDR1 and CDR2: LNHDA, SQIVND (reference sequence). The CDR3 sequence: CATYSGQLSGNTIYF. The CDR3 DNA reads as TGTGCCACCTACTCGGGACAACTCTCTGGAAACACCATATATTTT.